The sequence of this T cell receptor (beta chain) was determined in a study of T cell repertoires in cytomegalovirus infection. TCRdb recomputed calls from the reads with MiXCR, one row per CDR3 protein. The sample yields around 710,000 distinct CDR3 sequences, 25% to 35% seen once. Overall study results and limits: Individuals carrying CMV plus the relevant HLA were identified by cumulative frequency of public TCR beta families.

With regard to this clonotype: Its antigen is currently unknown.

The V end lost 0 bases, the J end lost 0 bases, and 7 bases lay between the germline ends. Germline V CDR1 and CDR2: MGHRA, YSYEKL. The CDR3 contains 15 residues. The sequencing here drew on cultured CD8+ T cells from PBMCs, taken from culture after CMV antigen stimulation. This receptor was obtained from a human donor in good health (CMV status not recorded). Some clones in this sample may be carry-over from other donors' samples. The chain carries TRBV4-1 and TRBJ2-3; the D is unclear. This chain's CDR3 is CASSQESVSTDTQYF. CDR3 DNA: TGCGCCAGCAGCCAAGAATCCGTCAGCACAGATACGCAGTATTTT.